Below, one T cell receptor beta chain is given with its context. This clone's antigen is unknown. Per-base quality was not reported, and no clone a single base away is much larger than it. This record comes from a study of control samples from healthy donors and cancer patients (dated by TCRdb to the early 2020s). Taken from cysteine to phenylalanine, the CDR3 has 12 residues. The only DNA kept is the CDR3, 36 bases in frame from the first base. Looking up the germline V gene yields CDR1 SNHLY and CDR2 FYNNEI. V has 7 bases trimmed and J has 8 bases trimmed; junction bases matching no gene number 4. Libraries were built with the immunoSEQ multiplex PCR assay. The source is immuneACCESS, and TCRdb retained only in-frame sequences with V and J called. Part of the clones is not carried over; for the studies checked, unresolved V genes explain less than half of this, and the remainder is unexplained. In this sample the table shows around 200,000 clones, roughly 93% of which occur a single time. The top ten hold about 1.5% of the sample.

The chain joins TRBV2 to TRBJ1-1; 10 bases in the middle match TRBD1. The sequenced sample consisted of blood. The TCR was taken from a man in his late teens or twenties in good health. The DNA sequence follows: TGTGCCAGCACTCTGGGACAGGGGGAAGCTTTCTTT. The encoded protein is CASTLGQGEAFF.